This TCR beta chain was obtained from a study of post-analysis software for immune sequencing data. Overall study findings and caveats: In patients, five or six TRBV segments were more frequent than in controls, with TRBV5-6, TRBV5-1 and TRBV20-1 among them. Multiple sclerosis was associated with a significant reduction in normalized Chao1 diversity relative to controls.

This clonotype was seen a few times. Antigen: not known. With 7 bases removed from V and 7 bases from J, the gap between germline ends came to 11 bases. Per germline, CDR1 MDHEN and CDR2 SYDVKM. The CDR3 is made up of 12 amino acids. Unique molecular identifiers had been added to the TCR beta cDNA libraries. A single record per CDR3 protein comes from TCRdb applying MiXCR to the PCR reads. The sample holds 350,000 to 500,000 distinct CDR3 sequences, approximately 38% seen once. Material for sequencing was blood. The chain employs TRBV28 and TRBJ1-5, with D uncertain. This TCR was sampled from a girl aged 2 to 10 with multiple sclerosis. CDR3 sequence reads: CASTTGRQPQHF. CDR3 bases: TGTGCCAGCACAACCGGGAGGCAGCCCCAGCATTTT.